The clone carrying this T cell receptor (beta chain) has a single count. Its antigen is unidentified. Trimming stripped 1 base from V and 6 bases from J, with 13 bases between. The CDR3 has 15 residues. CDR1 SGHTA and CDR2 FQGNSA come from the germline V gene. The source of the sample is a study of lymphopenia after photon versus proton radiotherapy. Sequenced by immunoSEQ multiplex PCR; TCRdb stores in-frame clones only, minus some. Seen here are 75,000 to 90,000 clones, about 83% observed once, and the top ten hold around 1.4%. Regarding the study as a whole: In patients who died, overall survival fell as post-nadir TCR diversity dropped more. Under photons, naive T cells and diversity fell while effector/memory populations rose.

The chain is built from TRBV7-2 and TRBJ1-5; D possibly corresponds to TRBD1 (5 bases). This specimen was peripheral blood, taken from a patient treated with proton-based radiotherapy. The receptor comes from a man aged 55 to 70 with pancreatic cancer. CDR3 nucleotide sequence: TGTGCCAGCAGCTTAGTCTTTTCAGGGAGTCAGCCCCAGCATTTT. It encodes CASSLVFSGSQPQHF.